This T cell receptor (beta chain) was documented in a study of T-cell memory formation after mild COVID-19. This clonotype was found many times. This CDR3 is 15 amino acids long. J lost 7 bases, V lost 2 bases, and 10 bases had no gene match. Germline CDR1 and CDR2: ENHRY and SYGVKD. TCRdb independently ran MiXCR on the 5' RACE reads; one entry per CDR3 protein. The sample has approximately 7,700 distinct CDR3 sequences; approximately 33% are singletons. The sequenced sample was PBMCs or a T cell subset sorted from them (not recorded which). The sequence was obtained from an adult woman who had mild COVID-19 (a few samples of this study predate the infection). Cell type and time point are not known. The V gene is TRBV10-3, the J gene TRBJ2-7; 8 bases align to TRBD1. The CDR3 here is CAISEQRDRLSEQYF. The CDR3, as DNA: TGTGCCATCAGTGAGCAAAGGGACAGGCTGTCGGAGCAGTACTTC.